The next 5 T cell receptor beta chains were all read from a single sample in a study of Graves' ophthalmopathy and Graves' hyperthyroidism listed by TCRdb under 2018. Sequencing took place on an Illumina HiSeq 2000. For repertoire sequencing, the TCR beta CDR3 regions were amplified from RNA transcripts. A first-round RT-PCR used HTBI primers with the Qiagen OneStep RT-PCR kit, followed by a second-round multiplex PCR, size selection and purification. The raw public reads went through TCRdb reprocessing: fastp at Q25, MiXCR clone calling, in-frame beta chains kept. Every distinct CDR3 protein forms one entry, paired with its most common genes and DNA. This sample gives 300,000 to 350,000 distinct CDR3 sequences in total; about 17% of them show up just once. The top ten clonotypes cover more than 9% of the sample. The sample comprised peripheral blood. These receptor sequences come from an adult man with Graves' ophthalmopathy.

This clonotype has at least ten counts. The chain joins TRBV18 to TRBJ1-1; D remains unclear. The germline V gene encodes CDR1 KGHSH and CDR2 LQKENI. The CDR3 extends over 14 amino acids. Trimming cost V 1 base and J 1 base, with 7 bases left between them. CDR3 sequence (DNA): TGTGCCAGCTCACCACTAGGGCGGAACACTGAAGCTTTCTTT. The encoded protein is CASSPLGRNTEAFF.

In this sample, this clonotype turned up many times. The junction departs from germline at one end; a sequencing error may be responsible. The gene calls are TRBV12-3 or TRBV12-4 and TRBJ2-5, with TRBD2 as a possible D gene (6 bases). The CDR3 loop spans 12 amino acids. CDR3 residues: CASSLGRETQYF. The DNA for the CDR3 is TGTGCCAGCAGCTTAGGGAGGGAGACCCAGTACTTC.

CDR3 loop: CASSPPGAGEAFF. The CDR3 DNA is TGTGCCAGCAGCCCTCCGGGGGCCGGTGAAGCTTTCTTT. The gene calls are TRBV5-5 and TRBJ1-1; a possible D gene is TRBD1 (6 bases). V was cut by 4 bases and J by 7 bases, with 14 bases left in between. Germline V gene lookup returns CDR1 SGHKS and CDR2 YYEKEE (reference sequence). The CDR3 extends over 13 amino acids.

This clonotype has at least ten counts. V is TRBV5-8 and J is TRBJ1-1; 7 bases line up with TRBD1. This CDR3 contains 15 residues. Germline-derived CDR1 and CDR2 are SGHTS and YDEGEE. Unmatched junction bases numbered 7, after V lost 4 bases and J lost 1 base. The CDR3 DNA reads as TGTGCCAGCAGCCAATCCACAGGGGAGAACACTGAAGCTTTCTTT. Its protein product is CASSQSTGENTEAFF.

This clonotype was observed many times. This chain connects TRBV11-2 to TRBJ2-7, with D possibly being TRBD1 or TRBD2 (5 bases each). CDR3 length: 12 residues. Germline V gene data show CDR1 as SGHAT and CDR2 as FQNNGV. Trimming pared 6 bases from V and 12 bases from J, leaving 18 bases between. In nucleotides, the CDR3 is TGTGCCAGCAGTTTTGACCGGGACGTGGGGTACTTC. It encodes CASSFDRDVGYF.